This TCR beta chain appears in the sequencing data of a study of blood T cell repertoires in COVID-19. Background on the study: Collection of acute and convalescent COVID-19 samples took place in the United States, Italy and Spain. T cells, B-cell-depleted T cells, or PBMCs provided the cDNA or gDNA that served as material.

Trimming took 0 bases from V and 3 from J; bases not matched to a gene: 2. The CDR3 contains 14 residues. In germline, CDR1 is SGHRS, CDR2 YFSETQ. Under the authors' procedure: Counts of nucleated cells, estimated from reference gene primer amplification, were obtained. Data came from immunoSEQ multiplex PCR; TCRdb stores just in-frame clones and leaves some out. D and trimming come from the DNA, and the V and J calls and clone size come from that table. Of more than 70,000 clones detected, approximately 80% appear once; the ten largest clones hold approximately 5%. The V and J genes are TRBV5-1 and TRBJ2-7; 8 nucleotides line up with TRBD1. Sequencing used peripheral blood. The receptor was derived from a woman of 80 years or more with active or convalescent COVID-19. The CDR3 sequence is CASSLGTGIYEQYF. DNA of the CDR3: TGCGCCAGCAGCTTGGGGACAGGGATCTACGAGCAGTACTTC.